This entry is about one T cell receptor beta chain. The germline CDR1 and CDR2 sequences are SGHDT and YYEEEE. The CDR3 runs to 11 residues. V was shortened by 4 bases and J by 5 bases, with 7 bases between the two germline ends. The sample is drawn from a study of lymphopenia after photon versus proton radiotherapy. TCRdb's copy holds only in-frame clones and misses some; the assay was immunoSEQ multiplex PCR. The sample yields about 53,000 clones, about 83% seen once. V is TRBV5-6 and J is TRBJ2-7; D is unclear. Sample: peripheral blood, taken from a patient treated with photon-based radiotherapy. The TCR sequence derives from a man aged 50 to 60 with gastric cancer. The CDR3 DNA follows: TGTGCCAGCAGCGTAACCCACGAGCAGTACTTC. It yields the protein CASSVTHEQYF.